The sequence of this T cell receptor beta chain was determined in a study of blood T cell repertoires in COVID-19. Overall study: COVID-19 samples from acute and convalescent phases originated in the United States, Italy and Spain. Nucleic acid was either cDNA or gDNA, and it came from T cells, B-cell-depleted T cells, or PBMCs.

The germline V gene encodes CDR1 SGHNT and CDR2 YYREEE (reference sequence). Trimming removed 4 bases from V and 7 bases from J, with 12 bases in between. The CDR3 loop spans 14 amino acids. Per the study methods: Amplified reference gene primers provided the basis for estimating nucleated cell counts. The repertoire was sequenced with immunoSEQ multiplex PCR; TCRdb's copy has only in-frame clones and lacks some. The D gene and trimming were derived from the DNA, and the V and J assignments and clone size from that table. The sample holds roughly 240,000 clones, about four fifths seen once. The chain uses TRBV5-4 and TRBJ1-6, with TRBD1 as a possible D gene (6 bases). The TCR sequence derives from a woman aged 70-85 years with acute or convalescent COVID-19. Sequenced sample: peripheral blood. The CDR3 bases are TGTGCCAGCAGCATTAGACAGGTCAATTCACCCCTCCACTTT. Translated: CASSIRQVNSPLHF.